A selection of T cell receptor beta chains follows, all from one sample in a study of metastatic and nonmetastatic thyroid tumors. TCRdb re-analyzed the PCR reads using MiXCR. The sample lists 35,000 to 45,000 clones, 3.2% occurring once. The specimen sequenced was blood. The receptors derive from a female donor with papillary thyroid cancer or a benign thyroid nodule (not recorded which). Some clones in this sample may be carry-over from other donors' samples. The CDR3 runs from the conserved cysteine through the conserved F or W. A D gene is named only where the DNA matches it firmly. Size values are once, few and many counts, or a class for expanded clones, and some rows have none.

clone size: many
V gene: TRBV24-1
J gene: TRBJ2-1
D gene: NA
CDR3 DNA: TGTGCCACCAGTGATCGCCGGGACTACAATGAGCAGTTCTTC
CDR3 protein: CATSDRRDYNEQFF

clone size: many
V gene: TRBV15
J gene: TRBJ2-1
D gene: TRBD2
CDR3 DNA: TGTGCCACCAGCAGAGATTGGGGTAGCGGGAGAAGCAATGAGCAGTTCTTC
CDR3 protein: CATSRDWGSGRSNEQFF

clone size: many
V gene: TRBV6-1
J gene: TRBJ2-3
D gene: NA
CDR3 DNA: TGTGCCAGCCGGACGGTGCGAGATACGCAGTATTTT
CDR3 protein: CASRTVRDTQYF

clone size: NA
V gene: TRBV6-2/TRBV6-3
J gene: TRBJ2-2
D gene: NA
CDR3 DNA: TGTGCCAGCAGTTACCTCGGCGGGGAGCTGTTTTTT
CDR3 protein: CASSYLGGELFF

clone size: many
V gene: TRBV2
J gene: TRBJ1-5
D gene: NA
CDR3 DNA: TGTGCCAGCAGTGGAAATCCAGGACAGCCCCAGCATTTT
CDR3 protein: CASSGNPGQPQHF

clone size: many
V gene: TRBV6-6
J gene: TRBJ1-2
D gene: TRBD1
CDR3 DNA: TGTGCCAGCAGTTACTCGAGGTCGACAGGGGGCTATGGCTACACCTTC
CDR3 protein: CASSYSRSTGGYGYTF

clone size: many
V gene: TRBV12-3/TRBV12-4
J gene: TRBJ2-4
D gene: NA
CDR3 DNA: TGTGCCAGCAGTTTAAATTGGGGGGTAGCCAAAAACATTCAGTACTTC
CDR3 protein: CASSLNWGVAKNIQYF

clone size: NA
V gene: TRBV20-1
J gene: TRBJ1-6
D gene: NA
CDR3 DNA: TGCAGTGCTAGTTTCCGGGAGATGAATAATCGACCCCTCCACTTT
CDR3 protein: CSASFREMNNRPLHF

clone size: many
V gene: TRBV20-1
J gene: TRBJ1-5
D gene: TRBD1
CDR3 DNA: TGCAGTGCCCTTGGGACAGGGGCCGCCTTGAATCAGCCCCAGCATTTT
CDR3 protein: CSALGTGAALNQPQHF

clone size: few
V gene: TRBV12-5
J gene: TRBJ1-2
D gene: NA
CDR3 DNA: TGTGCTAGTGGTTTTGTATCCGCTGTAGGCTACACCTTC
CDR3 protein: CASGFVSAVGYTF

clone size: few
V gene: TRBV6-4
J gene: TRBJ2-2
D gene: NA
CDR3 DNA: TGTGCCAGCAGTGACTCGTTCACCGGGGATCTGTTTTTT
CDR3 protein: CASSDSFTGDLFF

clone size: few
V gene: TRBV28
J gene: TRBJ2-7
D gene: NA
CDR3 DNA: TGTGCCAGCTCGGAACGTCTCTCGGGCCAGTACTTC
CDR3 protein: CASSERLSGQYF